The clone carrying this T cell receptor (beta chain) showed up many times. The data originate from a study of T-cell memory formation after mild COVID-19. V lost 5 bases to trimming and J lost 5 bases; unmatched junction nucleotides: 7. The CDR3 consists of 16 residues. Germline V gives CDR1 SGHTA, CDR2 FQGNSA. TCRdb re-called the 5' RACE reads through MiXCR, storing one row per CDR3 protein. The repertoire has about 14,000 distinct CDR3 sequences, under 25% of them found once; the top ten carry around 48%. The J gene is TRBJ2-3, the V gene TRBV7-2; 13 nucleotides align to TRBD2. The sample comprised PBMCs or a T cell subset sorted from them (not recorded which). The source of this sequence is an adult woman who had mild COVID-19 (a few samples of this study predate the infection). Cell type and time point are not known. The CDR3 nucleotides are TGTGCCAGCAGCCCACTAGCGGGGGGGCAGGGAGATACGCAGTATTTT. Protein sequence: CASSPLAGGQGDTQYF.